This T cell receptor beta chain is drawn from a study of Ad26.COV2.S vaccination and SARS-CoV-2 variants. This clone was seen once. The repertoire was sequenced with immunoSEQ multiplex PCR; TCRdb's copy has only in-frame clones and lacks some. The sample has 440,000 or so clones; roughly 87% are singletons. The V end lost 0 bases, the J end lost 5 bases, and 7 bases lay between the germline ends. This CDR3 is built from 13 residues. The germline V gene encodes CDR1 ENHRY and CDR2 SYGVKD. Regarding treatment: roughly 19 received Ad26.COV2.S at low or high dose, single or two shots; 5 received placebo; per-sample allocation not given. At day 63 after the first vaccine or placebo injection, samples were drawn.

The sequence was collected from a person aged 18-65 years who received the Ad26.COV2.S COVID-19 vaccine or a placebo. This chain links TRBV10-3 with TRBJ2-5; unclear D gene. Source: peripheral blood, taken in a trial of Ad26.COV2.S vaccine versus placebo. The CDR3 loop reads CAISESIGETQYF. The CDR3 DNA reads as TGTGCCATCAGTGAGTCGATCGGGGAGACCCAGTACTTC.